This is a list of T cell receptor beta chains from one sample in a study of cytomegalovirus exposure and HLA in healthy donors. Sequenced by immunoSEQ multiplex PCR; TCRdb stores in-frame clones only, minus some. The sample has 120,000 or so clones; approximately 80% are singletons. The sequenced material came from PBMCs. The receptors were sampled from a woman aged 40 to 49 in good health and CMV-seropositive. CDR3s include the opening cysteine and the closing phenylalanine or tryptophan. The order of the fields is CDR3 DNA, CDR3 protein, D gene, V gene, J gene, clone size. D genes are given only for firm matches. A row's size may be missing; if present it is once, few, many or a size class.

CDR3nt: TGTGCCAGCAGCGTGGGACAGAATCCTGGAAACACCATATATTTT; CDR3aa: CASSVGQNPGNTIYF; d_gene: TRBD1; v_gene: TRBV9; j_gene: TRBJ1-3; abundance: once
CDR3nt: TGTGCCAGCAGCGCTTCCTCGGGCTCCTACGAGCAGTACTTC; CDR3aa: CASSASSGSYEQYF; d_gene: NA; v_gene: TRBV9; j_gene: TRBJ2-7; abundance: NA
CDR3nt: TGTGCCAGCAGCTTGCTAGCGGGAGGGCGAGGATACAATGAGCAGTTCTTC; CDR3aa: CASSLLAGGRGYNEQFF; d_gene: TRBD2; v_gene: TRBV5-6; j_gene: TRBJ2-1; abundance: NA
CDR3nt: TGTGCCAGCTCACCCCAGGGGGATGAGCAGTTCTTC; CDR3aa: CASSPQGDEQFF; d_gene: TRBD1; v_gene: TRBV18; j_gene: TRBJ2-1; abundance: few
CDR3nt: TGTGCCAGCGGCAGAGGGCTGGCGGAAAAACTGTTTTTT; CDR3aa: CASGRGLAEKLFF; d_gene: NA; v_gene: TRBV27; j_gene: TRBJ1-4; abundance: NA
CDR3nt: TGTGCCAGCAGCTCGCAAGAGACCCAGTACTTC; CDR3aa: CASSSQETQYF; d_gene: NA; v_gene: TRBV7-2; j_gene: TRBJ2-5; abundance: NA
CDR3nt: TGCGCCAGCAGCCAAGATTTTTCGAGCGGGAGGGAGACCCAGTACTTC; CDR3aa: CASSQDFSSGRETQYF; d_gene: TRBD2; v_gene: TRBV4-3; j_gene: TRBJ2-5; abundance: few
CDR3nt: TGTGCCAGTAGTACGACAGGGAATTCCGGGGAGCTGTTTTTT; CDR3aa: CASSTTGNSGELFF; d_gene: TRBD1; v_gene: TRBV19; j_gene: TRBJ2-2; abundance: NA
CDR3nt: TGTGCCAGTAGTATGTGGAGAGAGAACACTGAAGCTTTCTTT; CDR3aa: CASSMWRENTEAFF; d_gene: NA; v_gene: TRBV19; j_gene: TRBJ1-1; abundance: NA
CDR3nt: TGCGCCAGCAGCCAAGTTATGATAACAGGGATGGGAAGGACTGAAGCTTTCTTT; CDR3aa: CASSQVMITGMGRTEAFF; d_gene: NA; v_gene: TRBV4-1; j_gene: TRBJ1-1; abundance: NA
CDR3nt: TGTGCCAGCAGCACCCGGGTAGCTGAAGCTTTCTTT; CDR3aa: CASSTRVAEAFF; d_gene: NA; v_gene: TRBV13; j_gene: TRBJ1-1; abundance: NA
CDR3nt: TGTGCCAGCAGCGGACTGATCTCTGGAAACACCATATATTTT; CDR3aa: CASSGLISGNTIYF; d_gene: NA; v_gene: TRBV9; j_gene: TRBJ1-3; abundance: NA
CDR3nt: TGTGCCAGCAGCTCGGTTGTCTATGGCTACACCTTC; CDR3aa: CASSSVVYGYTF; d_gene: NA; v_gene: TRBV5-4; j_gene: TRBJ1-2; abundance: NA
CDR3nt: TGTGCCAGCAGTAAATTTGGGGGCTACAATCAGCCCCAGCATTTT; CDR3aa: CASSKFGGYNQPQHF; d_gene: NA; v_gene: TRBV2; j_gene: TRBJ1-5; abundance: NA
CDR3nt: TGTGCCACCGGGGGACAGGGGTATAATTCACCCCTCCACTTT; CDR3aa: CATGGQGYNSPLHF; d_gene: TRBD1; v_gene: TRBV5-4; j_gene: TRBJ1-6; abundance: NA
CDR3nt: TGTGCCAGCAGTACAGACAGGGGAACTGAAGCTTTCTTT; CDR3aa: CASSTDRGTEAFF; d_gene: TRBD1; v_gene: TRBV6-5; j_gene: TRBJ1-1; abundance: NA
CDR3nt: TGTGCCAGCAGCCTGAGCGGAGCCAAAAACATTCAGTACTTC; CDR3aa: CASSLSGAKNIQYF; d_gene: NA; v_gene: TRBV5-8; j_gene: TRBJ2-4; abundance: NA
CDR3nt: TGTGCCAGCAGTTACTCATTAGCGGGGCCGCAAGAGACCCAGTACTTC; CDR3aa: CASSYSLAGPQETQYF; d_gene: TRBD2; v_gene: TRBV6-6; j_gene: TRBJ2-5; abundance: NA
CDR3nt: TGTGCTAGCAGCTTTAGCGGCGGACTAGCGAGAAACACCGGGGAGCTGTTTTTT; CDR3aa: CASSFSGGLARNTGELFF; d_gene: TRBD2; v_gene: TRBV7-7; j_gene: TRBJ2-2; abundance: NA
CDR3nt: TGTGCCATCAGTGGGGAGGGACAGGGGGACTCACCCCTCCACTTT; CDR3aa: CAISGEGQGDSPLHF; d_gene: TRBD1; v_gene: TRBV10-3; j_gene: TRBJ1-6; abundance: NA
CDR3nt: TGCGCCAGCAGCTTACTAGCGGAGGGGGGGGCAGATACGCAGTATTTT; CDR3aa: CASSLLAEGGADTQYF; d_gene: TRBD2; v_gene: TRBV5-1; j_gene: TRBJ2-3; abundance: NA
CDR3nt: TGTGCCTGGAGTTCAACAGGGAGAGATACGCAGTATTTT; CDR3aa: CAWSSTGRDTQYF; d_gene: NA; v_gene: TRBV30; j_gene: TRBJ2-3; abundance: NA
CDR3nt: TGTGCCAGTAGTCCTGGGACCGCGGGGGCCTACGAGCAGTACTTC; CDR3aa: CASSPGTAGAYEQYF; d_gene: TRBD2; v_gene: TRBV19; j_gene: TRBJ2-7; abundance: NA
CDR3nt: TGTGCCAGCTCACCACGGAACAGATCCTATCAGCCCCAGCATTTT; CDR3aa: CASSPRNRSYQPQHF; d_gene: NA; v_gene: TRBV18; j_gene: TRBJ1-5; abundance: NA
CDR3nt: TGTGCCAGCAGTTTCTCGGGACAGGGGATAACCTACGAGCAGTACTTC; CDR3aa: CASSFSGQGITYEQYF; d_gene: TRBD1; v_gene: TRBV28; j_gene: TRBJ2-7; abundance: NA
CDR3nt: TGTGCCAGTTCCACCGGGACTAGCGGGTCCTACGAGCAGTACTTC; CDR3aa: CASSTGTSGSYEQYF; d_gene: TRBD2; v_gene: TRBV19; j_gene: TRBJ2-7; abundance: NA